This T cell receptor beta chain was identified during a study of blood T cells in healthy people across ages. This clonotype came up a few times. V dropped 6 bases and J dropped 3; count of bases not matched to a gene: 4. The CDR3 is made up of 14 amino acids. Primed by a sample-barcoded 5' primer and a J-beta primer mix, a second PCR proceeded for 7 to 11 cycles. TCRdb re-derived calls from the 5' RACE reads in MiXCR, one entry per CDR3 protein. This sample yields around 780,000 distinct CDR3 sequences, of which 25% to 30% are seen a single time; roughly 3.1% belongs to the top ten. This sample was also put to use in a study of T cells of mothers and their children. That work states: A few healthy Caucasian mothers and their six children were the donors. In each mother, TCR beta CDR3 reads exceeded 8 million; in each child, they numbered approximately 3 million.

The sample comprised blood. This chain connects TRBV12-3 or TRBV12-4 to TRBJ1-2, with TRBD1 matching over 10 bases. This clonotype was sampled from a boy aged 5-17 years in good health. DNA for the CDR3: TGTGCCAGCAGGCCGACAGGGGGCCACTATGGCTACACCTTC. As protein: CASRPTGGHYGYTF.